This T cell receptor (beta chain) comes out of a study of HIV-infected patients and healthy controls. Approximately 510 ng RNA was reverse transcribed with alpha and beta constant-region primers. Using multiplexing indices, alpha and beta chain libraries were generated apart by chain-specific third strand synthesis. Ligation attached cDNA to a 5' RACE adapter that carried a random hexamer and SP2 site. The library had 12-nucleotide molecular identifiers formed by two random hexamers joined together. One entry per CDR3 protein results from TCRdb running MiXCR on the 5' RACE reads. The sample carries about 11,000 distinct CDR3 sequences, under 6.5% recorded once. Judged by abundance, this clonotype is medium-sized. No cell fractionation was done, so the repertoire covers all unsorted peripheral blood T cells. V shed 5 bases and J shed 3 bases, with 8 bases lying between them. Looked up from germline, CDR1 is DFQATT and CDR2 is SNEGSKA (reference sequence). The CDR3 totals 11 residues.

The receptor comes from an adult in good health. The chain joins TRBV20-1 to TRBJ2-7, with no clear D. Sequencing input: blood. CDR3 bases: TGCAGTGCTTCTGAGAGCTACGAGCAGTACTTC. It translates to CSASESYEQYF.